This TCR beta chain was sequenced in a study of T cell repertoires in cytomegalovirus infection. Study-level information: Selection of CMV epitopes for the study included recently identified HLA-C-restricted and well-studied HLA-B-restricted ones. Public TCR beta signatures were indicative of both CMV infection and a matching HLA type.

Study observations and caveats: What dominated the ex vivo response were HLA-C-restricted CMV-specific TCR beta clonotypes. Summed frequency of shared TCR beta families picked out CMV carriers who also had the relevant HLA.

This CDR3 has 16 residues. V was clipped by 3 bases and J by 4 bases, with 18 bases between them. Looked up from germline, CDR1 is SGHTA and CDR2 is FQGNSA. MiXCR was run by TCRdb on the reads, yielding one entry per CDR3 protein. The repertoire holds roughly 170,000 distinct CDR3 sequences, with about a fifth as singletons. There are a few counts of this clonotype. The antigen remains undetermined. Sample: CD8+ T cells from cultured PBMCs, taken from culture after CMV antigen stimulation. The clonotype originates from a human donor in good health (CMV status not recorded). Some clones in this sample may be carry-over from other donors' samples. The gene calls are TRBV7-2 and TRBJ1-2, with a possible D match to TRBD1 (5 bases). CDR3 coding DNA: TGTGCCAGCAGCTTGTCCCTCGGACATCAATTCTATGGCTACACCTTC. Translation: CASSLSLGHQFYGYTF.